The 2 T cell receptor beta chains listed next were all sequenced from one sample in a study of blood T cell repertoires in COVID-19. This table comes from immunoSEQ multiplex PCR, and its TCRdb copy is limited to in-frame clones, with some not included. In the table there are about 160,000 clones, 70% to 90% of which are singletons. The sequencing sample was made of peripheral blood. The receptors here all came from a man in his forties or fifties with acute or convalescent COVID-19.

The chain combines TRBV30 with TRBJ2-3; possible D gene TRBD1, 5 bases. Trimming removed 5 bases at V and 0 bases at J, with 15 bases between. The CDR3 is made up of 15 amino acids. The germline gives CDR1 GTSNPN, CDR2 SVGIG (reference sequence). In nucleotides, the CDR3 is TGTGCCTGGGCGACAGCGCCGGATAGCACAGATACGCAGTATTTT. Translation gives CAWATAPDSTDTQYF.

The CDR3 DNA reads TGTGCCAGCAGCTTAGATGGGGGGGATTACACAGATACGCAGTATTTT. It translates to CASSLDGGDYTDTQYF. The chain combines TRBV11-2 with TRBJ2-3; 7 nucleotides match TRBD2. Germline CDR1 SGHAT, CDR2 FQNNGV. This CDR3 region has 16 residues. Germline trimming cut 0 bases from V and 2 bases from J; bases unmatched to any gene: 5.